The 30 T cell receptor beta chains given below trace back to one sample, sequenced in a study of blood T cell repertoires in COVID-19. Assay used: immunoSEQ multiplex PCR; TCRdb lists only in-frame clones, some missing. Here the sample spans 150,000 to 200,000 clones, more than 70% being singletons. The material sequenced was peripheral blood. These receptors were obtained from a man aged 40-49 years with active or convalescent COVID-19.

The rearrangement joins TRBV12-5 to TRBJ1-5, with TRBD1 matching 8 bases. CDR3 length: 14 residues. In germline, CDR1 is LGHNT, CDR2 FRNRAP. J lost 7 bases, V lost 5 bases, and 7 bases had no gene match. CDR3 sequence: CASGPPDREQPQHF. Here the CDR3 DNA reads TGTGCTAGTGGTCCGCCGGACAGGGAGCAGCCCCAGCATTTT.

The V and J genes are TRBV19 and TRBJ1-3, with D possibly being TRBD1 (5 bases). The V and J ends lost 4 bases and 0 bases respectively, with 7 bases between them. CDR3 length: 14 residues. CDR1 is LNHDA, CDR2 SQIVND, per germline (reference sequence). This chain's CDR3 is CASSTTVSGNTIYF. Written as DNA, the CDR3 is TGTGCCAGTAGTACGACAGTCTCTGGAAACACCATATATTTT.

The chain employs TRBV28 and TRBJ1-5; 7 bases match TRBD1. Germline loops: CDR1 MDHEN, CDR2 SYDVKM. The CDR3 covers 15 residues. After removal of 4 bases from V and 7 bases from J, the junction contained 10 bases not matched to a gene. CDR3 coding DNA: TGTGCCAGCAGTTCACAGGGGAGAGCGAAACAGCCCCAGCATTTT. Its protein product is CASSSQGRAKQPQHF.

The chain joins TRBV19 to TRBJ2-1, with D possibly being TRBD2 (6 bases). From germline, CDR1 is LNHDA and CDR2 SQIVND (reference sequence). Trimming shortened V by 8 bases and J by 5 bases, and 16 bases separated the two germline ends. The CDR3 is 14 amino acids. CDR3 amino acids: CASQMSGWNNEQFF. The CDR3 DNA is TGTGCCAGTCAGATGAGCGGGTGGAACAATGAGCAGTTCTTC.

This chain joins TRBV28 and TRBJ1-5, with 7 bases matching TRBD1. Trimming at V came to 5 bases and at J to 2 bases, leaving 3 bases not matched to a gene. The CDR3 totals 14 residues. CDR1 is MDHEN and CDR2 is SYDVKM in the germline V gene. The CDR3 loop is CASSVQGGNQPQHF. For the CDR3, the DNA is TGTGCCAGCAGTGTGCAGGGGGGCAATCAGCCCCAGCATTTT.

CDR3 DNA sequence: TGCGCCAGCAGCTTGGCCCCCATAGCGGGAGTTGAGACCCAGTACTTC. Its translation is CASSLAPIAGVETQYF. The chain uses TRBV5-1 and TRBJ2-5; TRBD2 matches at 9 bases. The V and J ends lost 0 bases and 5 bases, in that order; junction bases with no gene match: 8. Per germline, CDR1 SGHRS and CDR2 YFSETQ. The CDR3 is 16 amino acids. Supplemented by reference TRBV5-1 and TRBJ2-5, the full variable domain reads KAGVTQTPRYLIKTRGQQVTLSCSPISGHRSVSWYQQTPGQGLQFLFEYFSETQRNKGNFPGRFSGRQFSNSRSEMNVSTLELGDSALYLCASSLAPIAGVETQYFGPGTRLLVL.

This clone was detected only a few times. The V gene is TRBV12-3 or TRBV12-4, the J gene TRBJ1-1; D not certain. Trimming stripped 1 base from V and 7 bases from J, with 10 bases between. This CDR3 is 13 amino acids long. Written as DNA, the CDR3 is TGTGCCAGCAGTTTAGTCCGAGCGGGTGAAGCTTTCTTT. Translated: CASSLVRAGEAFF.

The V gene is TRBV24-1, the J gene TRBJ1-1; D remains unclear. The ends were cut back, 7 bases at V and 5 bases at J, with 7 bases in the middle. Per germline, CDR1 KGHDR and CDR2 SFDVKD. The length of the CDR3 is 11 residues. The CDR3 nucleotides read TGTGCCACCAGGGAGGGAACTGAAGCTTTCTTT. Translating it yields CATREGTEAFF.

About this clone: At the DNA level, this CDR3 is encoded by other sequences in the same sample as well. This chain connects TRBV7-9 to TRBJ1-2, with 9 bases lining up with TRBD1. Trimming removed 3 bases from V and 4 bases from J; junction bases left unmatched: 0. Germline V gives CDR1 SEHNR, CDR2 FQNEAQ (reference sequence). CDR3 length equals 13 residues. The CDR3 loop is CASSLGQGYGYTF. CDR3 DNA sequence: TGTGCCAGCAGCTTGGGACAGGGCTATGGCTACACCTTC.

J is TRBJ2-1 and V is TRBV28, with TRBD2 as a possible D gene (6 bases). Trimming pared 3 bases from V and 2 bases from J, leaving 11 bases between. The germline CDR1 and CDR2 sequences are MDHEN and SYDVKM. The CDR3 totals 15 residues. CDR3 sequence (DNA): TGTGCCAGCAGTTTTTCGGGAGTAACCTACAATGAGCAGTTCTTC. Translating it yields CASSFSGVTYNEQFF.

This chain uses TRBV12-3 or TRBV12-4 with TRBJ1-2, with D perhaps TRBD1 (6 bases). The CDR3 totals 12 residues. V was cut by 5 bases and J by 7 bases, with 11 bases left in between. The chain's CDR3 is CASSQGLGGYTF. CDR3 bases: TGTGCCAGCAGTCAGGGGTTGGGTGGCTACACCTTC.

This clone was counted only a few times. The rearrangement uses TRBV2 and TRBJ1-6; D is ambiguous. This CDR3 is 14 amino acids long. Trimming took 4 bases from V and 10 from J, leaving 14 bases between them. Germline assignment: CDR1 SNHLY and CDR2 FYNNEI. The CDR3 region has the DNA TGTGCCAGCAGTGTCCGCCCGGCGGGCTCACCCCTCCACTTT. Protein product: CASSVRPAGSPLHF.

The V call is TRBV4-3, the J call TRBJ2-7, with a possible D match to TRBD2 (6 bases). The V gene's germline CDR1 is LGHNA and CDR2 YSLEER. CDR3 length: 16 residues. Trimming removed 0 bases at V and 3 bases at J, with 15 bases between. CDR3: CASSQDARELYYEQYF. CDR3 sequence (DNA): TGCGCCAGCAGCCAAGATGCCCGGGAGCTTTACTACGAGCAGTACTTC.

V and J are TRBV19 and TRBJ2-5, with TRBD2 identical over 10 bases. CDR1 LNHDA and CDR2 SQIVND come from the germline V gene (reference sequence). CDR3 size: 15 residues. The ends lost 5 bases at V and 4 bases at J; junction bases unmatched: 7. Written as DNA, the CDR3 is TGTGCCAGTAGTCTCGGACTAGCGGTCCCAGAGACCCAGTACTTC. Translating gives CASSLGLAVPETQYF.

The chain couples TRBV7-2 to TRBJ2-7; maybe TRBD1 (6 bases). Germline V lookup: CDR1 SGHTA, CDR2 FQGNSA. The CDR3 contains 13 residues. Trimming took 1 base from V and 6 from J, leaving 10 bases between them. The CDR3 sequence: CASSLGEGVEQYF. The CDR3 nucleotides are TGTGCCAGCAGCTTAGGAGAGGGGGTCGAGCAGTACTTC.

The gene calls are TRBV6-1 and TRBJ1-1, with D possibly matching TRBD1 (6 bases). Germline V lookup: CDR1 MNHNS, CDR2 SASEGT. V shed 2 bases and J shed 5 bases, with 6 bases lying between them. The CDR3 sequence is 12 residues long. The CDR3: CASSEQGTEAFF. CDR3 nucleotides: TGTGCCAGCAGTGAACAGGGGACTGAAGCTTTCTTT.

J is TRBJ2-7 and V is TRBV11-3; D unresolved. CDR1 is SGHNT and CDR2 is YENEEA in the germline V gene. V lost 2 bases and J lost 3, with 5 bases in between. The CDR3 spans 12 residues. The CDR3, as DNA: TGTGCCAGCAGCTTACGAGGCTACGAGCAGTACTTC. Protein sequence: CASSLRGYEQYF.

The chain carries TRBV11-1 and TRBJ2-5, with 11 bases lining up with TRBD1. The CDR3 covers 16 residues. Germline V gene data show CDR1 as SGHAT and CDR2 as FQDESV (reference sequence). V was clipped by 5 bases and J by 2 bases; unmatched bases: 7. The CDR3 is CASSPGQGAEQETQYF. CDR3 DNA sequence: TGTGCCAGCAGCCCTGGACAGGGGGCTGAACAAGAGACCCAGTACTTC.

The rearrangement links TRBV7-9 to TRBJ1-3; D remains ambiguous. The CDR3 is 14 amino acids. Trimming shortened V by 5 bases and J by 0 bases, and 8 bases separated the two germline ends. Looked up from germline, CDR1 is SEHNR and CDR2 is FQNEAQ (reference sequence). The CDR3 DNA follows: TGTGCCAGCAGCCGAGAAATCTCTGGAAACACCATATATTTT. Its translation: CASSREISGNTIYF.

The chain joins TRBV27 to TRBJ2-3, with 10 bases that match TRBD2. The CDR3 covers 15 residues. The germline gives CDR1 MNHEY, CDR2 SMNVEV (reference sequence). V was clipped by 6 bases and J by 3 bases; unmatched bases: 6. In DNA form, the CDR3 reads TGTGCCAGCAGCTTGACTAGCGGGCTTACAGATACGCAGTATTTT. It specifies CASSLTSGLTDTQYF.

The rearrangement uses TRBV5-1 and TRBJ2-2, with TRBD1 matching over 7 bases. Looked up from germline, CDR1 is SGHRS and CDR2 is YFSETQ. The CDR3 covers 16 residues. V was clipped by 4 bases and J by 4 bases; unmatched bases: 10. The chain's CDR3 is CASSEQGISSTGELFF. In DNA form, the CDR3 reads TGCGCCAGCAGCGAACAGGGGATCTCGAGCACCGGGGAGCTGTTTTTT.

This sequence joins TRBV2 and TRBJ1-5; possibly TRBD1 for D (6 bases). The germline V gene has CDR1 SNHLY and CDR2 FYNNEI. The CDR3 has 20 amino acids. Trimming stripped 3 bases from V and 1 base from J, with 25 bases between. CDR3 bases: TGTGCCAGCAGTGATTATATTTCCCAGGGGCTTGTTGAAAGCAATCAGCCCCAGCATTTT. As protein: CASSDYISQGLVESNQPQHF.

This rearrangement joins TRBV9 to TRBJ1-1; D unresolved. This CDR3 spans 14 amino acids. Germline V CDR1 and CDR2: SGDLS, YYNGEE. V lost 2 bases and J lost 4, with 12 bases in between. CDR3 in amino acids: CASSVRTSGTEAFF. CDR3 in DNA: TGTGCCAGCAGCGTGCGCACGTCGGGCACTGAAGCTTTCTTT.

CDR3 residues: CASSSQGAEGYTF. As DNA, the CDR3 is TGTGCCAGCAGTTCTCAGGGGGCGGAGGGCTACACCTTC. The chain employs TRBV6-5 and TRBJ1-2; 8 bases are shared with TRBD1. The germline V gene has CDR1 MNHEY and CDR2 SVGAGI. The length of the CDR3 is 13 residues. Trimming cost V 4 bases and J 8 bases; bases outside gene matches: 6.

The chain employs TRBV20-1 and TRBJ1-1; 7 positions agree with TRBD1. The V gene end was trimmed by 3 bases and the J gene end by 4 bases; junction bases not matched to a gene: 8. CDR3 size: 14 residues. In germline, CDR1 is DFQATT, CDR2 SNEGSKA (reference sequence). In nucleotides, the CDR3 is TGCAGTGCTAGTAGGTCAGGGGGTAGCACTGAAGCTTTCTTT. It encodes CSASRSGGSTEAFF.

The CDR3 DNA reads TGTGCTATCGGGACACCGAACACCGGGGAGCTGTTTTTT. Translation: CAIGTPNTGELFF. J is TRBJ2-2 and V is TRBV12-5, with a tentative D call TRBD1 (6 bases). There are 13 residues in the CDR3. Germline assignment: CDR1 LGHNT and CDR2 FRNRAP. V shed 10 bases and J shed 0 bases, with 9 bases lying between them.

The rearrangement links TRBV27 to TRBJ1-2, with D perhaps matching TRBD1 (5 bases). Trimming shortened V by 4 bases and J by 7 bases, and 13 bases separated the two germline ends. Germline V gene sequence: CDR1 MNHEY, CDR2 SMNVEV (reference sequence). CDR3 size: 13 residues. The CDR3 here is CASSSPAGIGYTF. The DNA of the CDR3 is TGTGCCAGCAGTTCCCCGGCAGGGATTGGCTACACCTTC.

This clone was seen just once. The chain links TRBV5-1 to TRBJ2-7; TRBD1 aligns across 8 bases. V shed 0 bases, J shed 3 bases, and the junction held 5 bases outside the gene matches. The CDR3 has 15 residues. Germline-derived CDR1 and CDR2 are SGHRS and YFSETQ. The CDR3 region is CASSLESGGLYEQYF. The CDR3 DNA reads TGCGCCAGCAGCTTGGAATCAGGGGGCCTCTACGAGCAGTACTTC.

The genes are TRBV7-8 and TRBJ1-4, with D possibly matching TRBD1 (5 bases). Trimming removed 6 bases from V and 10 bases from J, with 6 bases in between. The CDR3 is made up of 10 amino acids. The germline V gene encodes CDR1 SGHVS and CDR2 FQNEAQ. The CDR3 DNA reads TGTGCCAGCAGAAGGGGAAAACTGTTTTTT. Encoded protein: CASRRGKLFF.

This clone showed up just a few times. The CDR3 sequence is CASMTDKYSNQPQHF. The DNA of the CDR3 is TGTGCCAGTATGACAGATAAATATAGCAATCAGCCCCAGCATTTT. This chain uses TRBV19 with TRBJ1-5; TRBD1 is a possible D gene (5 bases). The CDR3 has 15 residues. From germline, CDR1 is LNHDA and CDR2 SQIVND (reference sequence). Trimming left V 7 bases short and J 0 bases short, with 13 bases between.